The entry below describes one T cell receptor (beta chain). What antigen it recognizes has not been identified. No base-level quality is on record; no much larger clone is a single base apart. The trial excluded patients who had a history of autoimmune disease or were on systemic immunosuppression. Peripheral blood for TCR sequencing was collected from all dose cohorts at baseline, on cycle 4 day 1, and on cycle 7 day 1. Samples came from an open-label, multicenter, first-in-human phase I dose-escalation trial of ivuxolimab. Adults with locally advanced or metastatic head and neck squamous cell, hepatocellular, melanoma or renal cell carcinoma were enrolled in the trial. CD4+ and CD8+ T cells were sorted separately from peripheral blood before TCR sequencing. The CDR3 spans 17 residues, from the cysteine through the phenylalanine. Only the CDR3 DNA stays, 51 bases, in frame from base 1. Deletion took 1 base off V and 6 bases off J, with a span of 18 bases between the germline ends. The germline V gene (reference sequence) yields LNHDA for CDR1 and SQIVND for CDR2.

This specimen belongs to a study of OX40 agonist ivuxolimab in advanced cancers. Background for the entire study: The costimulatory receptor OX40 (CD134) was targeted by ivuxolimab, a fully human IgG2 agonistic monoclonal antibody. The monotherapy dose-escalation portion (N of about 47 patients) of the phase I ivuxolimab trial is reported in the paper. The purpose of peripheral TCRbeta sequencing was to test whether ivuxolimab changed TCR sequence diversity and led to clonal T-cell expansion. Patients were allowed to have had prior anti-PD-1, anti-PD-L1 or anti-CTLA-4 therapy, and approximately 37% of the dose-escalation patients had been treated with checkpoint inhibitors. Intravenous ivuxolimab was administered to patients every 2 weeks at six dose levels: 0.01, 0.1, 0.3, 1.5, 3 and 10 mg/kg. The dose-escalation cohort was roughly 83% male with a mean age of approximately 60 years, ranging from roughly 20 to 80. Of the approximately 54 patients in dose escalation, about 20 had hepatocellular carcinoma, some 15 had melanoma, 9 had renal cell carcinoma and 9 had head and neck cancer. Partial responses were achieved by three dose-escalation patients, of whom one had hepatocellular carcinoma and two had cutaneous melanoma. Overall results and qualifications from the work: Low levels of normalized T-cell clonal expansion were also seen in some patients who did not respond. On average, CD8+ T cells showed more expanded clones than CD4+ T cells after ivuxolimab. At doses of 0.1 to 3.0 mg/kg, clonal expansion of both CD4+ and CD8+ blood T cells was observed from baseline to week 6. In the 0.1-3.0 mg/kg groups, partial responders were among the patients with the lowest normalized peripheral clonal expansion, particularly in CD8+ T cells. Antigen specificity was not determined for the clonally expanded peripheral T cells.

Genomic DNA was isolated from the sorted cells so that the TCRbeta CDR3 region could be sequenced. The immunoSEQ Assay was used to sequence the TCRbeta CDR3 regions. This immuneACCESS table, as held by TCRdb, lists in-frame sequences with V and J called but not all clones. Of the missing ones, under half trace to an unresolved V gene in checked studies; the others have no known cause. The sample table lists about 55,000 clones, just under 85% of them with a count of one. The top ten clonotypes cover approximately 1.2% of the sample. The TCR was taken from an adult with an advanced solid tumor such as melanoma, head and neck, liver or kidney cancer. The source was CD4+ or CD8+ T cells sorted from blood, collected in a trial of the OX40 agonist ivuxolimab. The chain was built from TRBV19 and TRBJ2-2; there is no confident call for the D gene. The sequenced DNA is TGTGCCAGTAGTATAGTTTCCGGGCCCGCTATAGCCGGGGAGCTGTTTTTT. Protein translation: CASSIVSGPAIAGELFF.